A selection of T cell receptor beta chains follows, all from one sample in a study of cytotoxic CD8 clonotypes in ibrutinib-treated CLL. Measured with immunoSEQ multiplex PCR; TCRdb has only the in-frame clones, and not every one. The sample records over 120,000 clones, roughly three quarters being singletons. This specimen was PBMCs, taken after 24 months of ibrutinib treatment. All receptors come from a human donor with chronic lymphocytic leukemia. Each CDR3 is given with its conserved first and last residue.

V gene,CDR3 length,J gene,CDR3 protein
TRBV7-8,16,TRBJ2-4,CASTYMGGLAKNIQYF
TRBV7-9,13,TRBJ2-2,CASSWGDTGELFF
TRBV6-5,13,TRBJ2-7,CASSPDWQDEQYF
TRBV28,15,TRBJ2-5,CASSPARGPQETQYF
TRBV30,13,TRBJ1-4,CAWSGRSAEKLFF
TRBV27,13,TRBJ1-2,CASSFGTDYGYTF
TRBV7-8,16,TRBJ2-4,CASSLAPTGGGGIQYF
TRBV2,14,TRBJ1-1,CASRTGHLNTEAFF
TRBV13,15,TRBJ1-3,CASSPDWISGNTIYF
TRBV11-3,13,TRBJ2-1,CASSSGLADEQFF
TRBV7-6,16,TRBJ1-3,CASRPLGSSSGNTIYF
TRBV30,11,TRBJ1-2,CAWSAPGGYTF
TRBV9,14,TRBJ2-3,CASSVESSPDTQYF
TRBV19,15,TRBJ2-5,CASSIEASGKETQYF
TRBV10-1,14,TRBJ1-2,CASQYWTPNYGYTF
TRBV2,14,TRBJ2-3,CASSEEASGGPPDF
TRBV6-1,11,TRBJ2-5,CASSEAQTQYF
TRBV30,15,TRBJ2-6,CAWSVGTRGANVLTF
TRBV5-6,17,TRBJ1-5,CASSSRWGGFSNQPQHF
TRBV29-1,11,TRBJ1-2,CSVPRGYGYTF
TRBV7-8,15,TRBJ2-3,CASSPSGGATDTQYF
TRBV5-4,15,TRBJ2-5,CASSFLLQGAETQYF
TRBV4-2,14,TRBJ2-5,CASSPLGAQETQYF
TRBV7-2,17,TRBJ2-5,CASSPLPPGLARETQYF
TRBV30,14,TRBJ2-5,CAWSVWQPEETQYF
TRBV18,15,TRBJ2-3,CASSIGTASTDTQYF
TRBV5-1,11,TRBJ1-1,CASSSSGQAFF
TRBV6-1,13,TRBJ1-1,CASRGWVNTEAFF
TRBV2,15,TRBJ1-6,CASSGPTGGNSPLHF
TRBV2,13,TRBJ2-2,CASRQGVDGELFF
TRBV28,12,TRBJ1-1,CASSSPNTEAFF